This T cell receptor beta chain was retrieved from a study of T cells after posttransplantation cyclophosphamide. V lost 3 bases, J lost 4 bases, and 6 bases stayed unmatched. Germline loops: CDR1 MGHRA, CDR2 YSYEKL. This CDR3 has 16 residues. The protocol was immunoSEQ multiplex PCR, while the TCRdb copy is restricted to in-frame clones and leaves out a portion. The sample is made up of more than 10,000 clones, none counted only once. This clone was seen many times. Treatment was busulfan-fludarabine conditioning, a marrow graft, and cyclophosphamide on days +3 and +4. This TCR came from a female patient aged 40 to 55 who received an allogeneic stem cell transplant from an unrelated donor, was CMV-positive, and had acute GVHD only. Some of the T cells may derive from the graft donor. The input for sequencing was PBMCs, taken after allogeneic stem cell transplant with posttransplant cyclophosphamide. V gene TRBV4-1 combines with J gene TRBJ1-5, with TRBD1 matching over 10 bases. CDR3 DNA sequence: TGCGCCAGCAGCCATTTTTCGGACAGGGGGAATCAGCCCCAGCATTTT. Translating gives CASSHFSDRGNQPQHF.